The 17 T cell receptor beta chains presented below share a single source sample, sequenced in a study of shared clonotypes between healthy human individuals. TCRdb's copy holds only in-frame clones and misses some; the assay was immunoSEQ multiplex PCR. The profile shows some 500,000 clones, roughly 95% of them singletons. The sequenced sample consisted of naive CD4+ T cells sorted from blood. Subset described: CD45RA+ positively selected. The source is a woman in her 30s in good health.

The J gene is TRBJ2-1, the V gene TRBV18, with D unclear. Germline CDR1 KGHSH, CDR2 LQKENI. CDR3 length: 14 amino acids. Trimming removed 6 bases from V and 4 bases from J, with 13 bases in between. The CDR3 DNA is TGTGCCAGCTCCCCTGGTGGGCTGTACAATGAGCAGTTCTTC. It encodes CASSPGGLYNEQFF.

The V gene is TRBV5-6, the J gene TRBJ2-1, with 11 bases that match TRBD2. Losses at the gene ends were 4 bases for V and 4 bases for J; bases not matched to a gene: 7. Germline loops: CDR1 SGHDT, CDR2 YYEEEE. This CDR3 spans 16 amino acids. CDR3: CASSPTSGSYYNEQFF. Written as DNA, the CDR3 is TGTGCCAGCAGCCCTACTAGCGGGAGTTATTACAATGAGCAGTTCTTC.

V is TRBV19 and J is TRBJ2-1, with 8 bases identical to TRBD2. The J segment lost 10 bases and the V segment lost 5 bases, leaving 13 bases of the junction unmatched. The CDR3 has 15 residues. Per germline, CDR1 LNHDA and CDR2 SQIVND (reference sequence). The CDR3 sequence: CASSSAGGPDGEQFF. CDR3 DNA: TGTGCCAGTAGTTCGGCGGGAGGACCCGACGGGGAGCAGTTCTTC.

This chain links TRBV6-5 with TRBJ1-2; D unclear. The CDR3 consists of 15 residues. CDR1 and CDR2 (germline): MNHEY, SVGAGI. Deletions cut 5 bases from V and 1 base from J, with 14 bases between. CDR3 coding DNA: TGTGCCAGCAGTCGTACTGGGGTATATAACTATGGCTACACCTTC. Translation gives CASSRTGVYNYGYTF.

The V gene is TRBV29-1, the J gene TRBJ2-5; the match to TRBD2 covers 8 bases. Trimming removed 6 bases from V and 4 bases from J; junction bases left unmatched: 10. Germline-derived CDR1 and CDR2 are SQVTM and ANQGSEA. The CDR3 loop spans 14 amino acids. CDR3 bases: TGCAGCGTCGTCAGCGGGGGCGCCGGAGAGACCCAGTACTTC. Its translation: CSVVSGGAGETQYF.

The rearrangement uses TRBV13 and TRBJ2-3; 13 positions agree with TRBD2. Looked up from germline, CDR1 is PRHDT and CDR2 is FYEKMQ (reference sequence). V trimming: 5 bases; J trimming: 5 bases; junction bases outside the gene matches: 7. CDR3 length equals 16 residues. CDR3 bases: TGTGCCAGCAGCAAACTAGCGGGAGGGCCCGGAGATACGCAGTATTTT. This encodes CASSKLAGGPGDTQYF.

The chain joins TRBV27 to TRBJ1-5; D unclear. Germline CDR1 reads MNHEY; CDR2 reads SMNVEV (reference sequence). This CDR3 is built from 13 residues. Trimming left V 2 bases short and J 6 bases short, with 8 bases between. CDR3 bases: TGTGCCAGCAGTTTAACAGTGTCTCAGCCCCAGCATTTT. This sequence encodes CASSLTVSQPQHF.

The genes are TRBV28 and TRBJ1-2, with TRBD1 identical over 7 bases. The CDR3 sequence is 14 residues long. CDR1 MDHEN and CDR2 SYDVKM come from the germline V gene. V lost 6 bases, J lost 4 bases, and 8 bases stayed unmatched. CDR3: CASRSGTASYGYTF. The CDR3, as DNA: TGTGCCAGCAGGTCCGGGACAGCCTCCTATGGCTACACCTTC.

The chain uses TRBV5-1 and TRBJ2-7; 11 bases are shared with TRBD2. Germline V CDR1 and CDR2: SGHRS, YFSETQ. With V trimmed by 4 bases and J by 5 bases, 20 bases remained unmatched. The CDR3 contains 19 residues. CDR3 in DNA: TGCGCCAGCAGCAAAACATCGACTTCACTAGCGGGAGAACGGGACGAGCAGTACTTC. Its protein is CASSKTSTSLAGERDEQYF.

This clone has a single count. The J gene is TRBJ2-1, the V gene TRBV5-1; D gene unclear. The length of the CDR3 is 17 residues. The V gene lost 0 bases and the J gene lost 0 bases, with 13 bases spanning the gap. CDR1 and CDR2 from the germline V gene are SGHRS and YFSETQ. The CDR3 DNA sequence: TGCGCCAGCAGCTTGGACGGGCGATTGAGCTCCTACAATGAGCAGTTCTTC. This translates into CASSLDGRLSSYNEQFF.

This clone appeared a single time. The V and J genes are TRBV18 and TRBJ2-5, with 10 bases identical to TRBD1. V lost 5 bases to trimming and J lost 0 bases; unmatched junction nucleotides: 3. The CDR3 consists of 15 residues. The germline CDR1 and CDR2 sequences are KGHSH and LQKENI. The CDR3 reads CASSKDRGYQETQYF. The CDR3, as DNA: TGTGCCAGCTCAAAGGACAGGGGGTACCAAGAGACCCAGTACTTC.

The chain joins TRBV28 to TRBJ1-5; no clear D. CDR1 and CDR2 (germline): MDHEN, SYDVKM. Trimming stripped 5 bases from V and 1 base from J, with 9 bases between. The CDR3 covers 14 residues. CDR3 DNA: TGTGCCAGCAGTCCCACGAGGAGCAATCAGCCCCAGCATTTT. Protein: CASSPTRSNQPQHF.

CDR3 protein: CASSFLAGGPTDTQYF. The CDR3 region has the DNA TGTGCCAGCAGCTTCCTTGCGGGAGGGCCAACAGATACGCAGTATTTT. The genes are TRBV7-3 and TRBJ2-3; 9 bases map to TRBD2. The V gene end was trimmed by 3 bases and the J gene end by 3 bases; junction bases not matched to a gene: 7. CDR1 and CDR2 (germline): SGHTA, FQGTGA. The CDR3 length is 16 residues.

The gene calls are TRBV2 and TRBJ1-2; D is undetermined. Trimming removed 8 bases at V and 5 bases at J, with 12 bases between. This CDR3 has 12 amino acids. Germline V lookup: CDR1 SNHLY, CDR2 FYNNEI. CDR3 sequence (DNA): TGTGCCAGCCGCAAGGAGGGTTATGGCTACACCTTC. It is translated as CASRKEGYGYTF.

The chain combines TRBV28 with TRBJ2-7, with 12 nucleotides matching TRBD1. The germline V gene has CDR1 MDHEN and CDR2 SYDVKM. V trimming: 5 bases; J trimming: 4 bases; junction bases outside the gene matches: 9. CDR3 size: 16 residues. This CDR3 reads CASSTLGTGGGYEQYF. The CDR3 DNA follows: TGTGCCAGCAGTACACTCGGGACAGGGGGCGGATACGAGCAGTACTTC.

The gene calls are TRBV4-2 and TRBJ2-1, with D maybe TRBD2 (6 bases). Looked up from germline, CDR1 is LGHNA and CDR2 is YNFKEQ. V gave up 6 bases and J gave up 8 bases, with 17 bases separating them. This CDR3 contains 14 residues. The CDR3 nucleotides read TGTGCCAGCAGTCGGGAGCTCGTGGGCGATGAGCAGTTCTTC. It translates to CASSRELVGDEQFF.

The J gene is TRBJ2-1, the V gene TRBV7-2; 7 bases align to TRBD2. CDR1 is SGHTA, CDR2 FQGNSA, per germline. After removal of 0 bases from V and 5 bases from J, the junction contained 1 base not matched to a gene. The CDR3 has 14 residues. CDR3 DNA sequence: TGTGCCAGCAGCTTAGCCGGGACTAACAATGAGCAGTTCTTC. It specifies CASSLAGTNNEQFF.